Following are 19 T cell receptor beta chains from one sample sequenced in a study of shared clonotypes between healthy human individuals. Positively selected for CCR7, the CD45RO-negative cells used as naive CD8 cells excluded terminally differentiated effector memory CD45RA+ cells. The protocol was immunoSEQ multiplex PCR, while the TCRdb copy is restricted to in-frame clones and leaves out a portion. Found here are about 2 million clones, about 95% of them singletons; the top ten hold roughly 1%. What was sequenced was naive CD8+ T cells sorted from blood. These receptors all stem from a man between 18 and 29 years old in good health.

V and J are TRBV6-5 and TRBJ2-5; 12 bases match TRBD2. CDR3 length: 15 amino acids. V shed 6 bases, J shed 5 bases, and the junction held 7 bases outside the gene matches. Germline V gene lookup returns CDR1 MNHEY and CDR2 SVGAGI. This CDR3 reads CASSGLAGPKETQYF. CDR3 coding DNA: TGTGCCAGCAGCGGACTAGCGGGACCTAAGGAGACCCAGTACTTC.

This clone was observed once. Distinct nucleotide sequences in the sample also encode this CDR3. The V call is TRBV5-1, the J call TRBJ2-7; D is ambiguous. In germline, CDR1 is SGHRS, CDR2 YFSETQ. Trimming took 2 bases from V and 3 from J, leaving 6 bases between them. The CDR3 has 12 amino acids. The CDR3, as DNA: TGCGCCAGCAGCTTATTGGGCTACGAGCAGTACTTC. As protein: CASSLLGYEQYF.

To note about this clone: This same CDR3 is encoded by further DNA sequences in the sample. The chain couples TRBV6-5 to TRBJ2-3, with D possibly TRBD2 on 6 matching bases. The CDR3 spans 15 residues. Germline CDR1 and CDR2: MNHEY and SVGAGI. Deletions cut 0 bases from V and 2 bases from J, with 9 bases between. This CDR3 reads CASSYSPGATDTQYF. CDR3 sequence (DNA): TGTGCCAGCAGTTACTCTCCGGGAGCCACAGATACGCAGTATTTT.

The J gene is TRBJ2-7, the V gene TRBV27; 13 positions match TRBD2. Germline V lookup: CDR1 MNHEY, CDR2 SMNVEV (reference sequence). The CDR3 sequence is 17 residues long. J lost 4 bases, V lost 4 bases, and 10 bases had no gene match. The CDR3 DNA reads as TGTGCCAGCAGTTCACGTACTAGCGGGAGGGCCGAATACGAGCAGTACTTC. Amino acids: CASSSRTSGRAEYEQYF.

This clone has a single count. The chain recombines TRBV5-6 with TRBJ2-1, with a tentative D call TRBD2 (6 bases). CDR3 length: 15 amino acids. V was clipped by 3 bases and J by 6 bases, with 16 bases between them. The germline V gene encodes CDR1 SGHDT and CDR2 YYEEEE. The CDR3 here is CASSYPASERNEQFF. CDR3 DNA sequence: TGTGCCAGCAGCTACCCGGCTAGCGAGCGCAATGAGCAGTTCTTC.

V is TRBV27 and J is TRBJ2-3, with 8 bases that match TRBD2. Trimming cost V 7 bases and J 1 base; bases outside gene matches: 10. The CDR3 covers 16 residues. Germline CDR1 and CDR2: MNHEY and SMNVEV (reference sequence). As DNA, the CDR3 is TGTGCCAGCACCTGGGGTGCGGGAGGACGCACAGATACGCAGTATTTT. This encodes CASTWGAGGRTDTQYF.

This clone showed up just once. V and J are TRBV6-5 and TRBJ1-4; no clear D. Germline V gives CDR1 MNHEY, CDR2 SVGAGI. Deletions cut 0 bases from V and 3 bases from J, with 11 bases between. The length of the CDR3 is 16 residues. The CDR3 DNA follows: TGTGCCAGCAGTTACTCGAAGGGTCCCCCTAATGAAAAACTGTTTTTT. It specifies CASSYSKGPPNEKLFF.

The V call is TRBV21-1, the J call TRBJ1-2. TRBV21-1 is given as a pseudogene. This CDR3 is built from 13 residues. The CDR3 sequence: CASSNGNNYGYTF. The CDR3, as DNA: TGTGCCAGCAGCAACGGAAATAACTATGGCTACACCTTC.

The V gene is TRBV7-9, the J gene TRBJ2-7, with 7 bases fitting TRBD2. The CDR3 is made up of 14 amino acids. V lost 5 bases and J lost 3; bases outside the gene matches: 7. CDR1 is SEHNR and CDR2 is FQNEAQ in the germline V gene (reference sequence). CDR3 nucleotides: TGTGCCAGCAGCATTGCAAGCGGGATCTACGAGCAGTACTTC. Protein: CASSIASGIYEQYF.

The chain couples TRBV4-1 to TRBJ2-2; TRBD1 matches 7 bases. The V gene's germline CDR1 is MGHRA and CDR2 YSYEKL. The CDR3 covers 15 residues. V lost 3 bases and J lost 6; bases outside the gene matches: 7. The chain's CDR3 is CASSHAGTAAGELFF. Written as DNA, the CDR3 is TGCGCCAGCAGCCACGCCGGGACAGCGGCCGGGGAGCTGTTTTTT.

V is TRBV19 and J is TRBJ2-7; the match to TRBD1 covers 8 bases. Germline loops: CDR1 LNHDA, CDR2 SQIVND (reference sequence). The CDR3 runs to 14 residues. V shed 4 bases, J shed 4 bases, and the junction held 6 bases outside the gene matches. This CDR3 reads CASSKDRDSYEQYF. The CDR3 DNA reads as TGTGCCAGTAGTAAGGACAGGGATTCGTACGAGCAGTACTTC.

J is TRBJ2-7 and V is TRBV7-9; weak D call: TRBD1 (5 bases). Trimming stripped 5 bases from V and 11 bases from J, with 13 bases between. Looked up from germline, CDR1 is SEHNR and CDR2 is FQNEAQ (reference sequence). This CDR3 contains 11 residues. The CDR3 protein is CASSLGALEYF. The CDR3, as DNA: TGTGCCAGCAGCCTAGGGGCACTCGAGTACTTC.

CDR3 DNA: TGTGCCAGCAGCAAACGGGAGGGGGGAGTCTACGAGCAGTACTTC. It specifies CASSKREGGVYEQYF. The J gene is TRBJ2-7, the V gene TRBV21-1; the DNA was not used to check the table's D call, TRBD2. TRBV21-1 is shown as a pseudogene. There are 15 residues in the CDR3.

This chain connects TRBV9 to TRBJ1-1; unclear D gene. The CDR3 runs 14 residues. Germline values: CDR1 SGDLS, CDR2 YYNGEE. The V end was cut by 4 bases, the J end by 0 bases, with 10 bases between. CDR3 sequence: CASSPSGMNTEAFF. In nucleotides, the CDR3 is TGTGCCAGCAGCCCCTCGGGGATGAACACTGAAGCTTTCTTT.

The V gene is TRBV5-4, the J gene TRBJ1-4; 8 nucleotides agree with TRBD1. The CDR3 totals 15 residues. Germline assignment: CDR1 SGHNT and CDR2 YYREEE (reference sequence). V gave up 0 bases and J gave up 6 bases; unmatched junction bases: 4. CDR3 sequence reads: CASSLVGQGDEKLFF. The CDR3 region has the DNA TGTGCCAGCAGCTTGGTTGGACAGGGCGATGAAAAACTGTTTTTT.

The genes are TRBV4-1 and TRBJ2-7; D is ambiguous. The length of the CDR3 is 11 residues. V dropped 0 bases and J dropped 7 bases, with 4 bases sitting between them. The germline CDR1 and CDR2 sequences are MGHRA and YSYEKL. CDR3 protein: CASSQDREQYF. Here the CDR3 DNA reads TGCGCCAGCAGCCAAGATCGGGAGCAGTACTTC.

This clone occurred once. This sequence joins TRBV28 and TRBJ2-7; D unclear. V lost 2 bases and J lost 5, with 13 bases in between. CDR1 MDHEN and CDR2 SYDVKM come from the germline V gene. This CDR3 is built from 14 residues. The CDR3 loop reads CASSLTNASDEQYF. For the CDR3, the DNA is TGTGCCAGCAGTTTAACCAACGCTTCAGACGAGCAGTACTTC.

V and J are TRBV28 and TRBJ1-6; D perhaps matches TRBD1 (5 bases). CDR1 is MDHEN, CDR2 SYDVKM, per germline. V lost 5 bases and J 5 bases, leaving 13 bases between the germline ends. The CDR3 spans 15 residues. The CDR3 reads CASSPLGGDNSPLHF. CDR3 bases: TGTGCCAGCAGTCCCTTGGGGGGGGATAATTCACCCCTCCACTTT.

V gene TRBV6-6 combines with J gene TRBJ2-1; tentative D call: TRBD2 (6 bases). V gave up 6 bases and J gave up 6 bases, with 18 bases separating them. The CDR3 runs to 15 residues. CDR1 and CDR2 (germline): MNHNY, SVGAGI (reference sequence). CDR3 residues: CASSHGTRVVNEQFF. The CDR3 nucleotides read TGTGCCAGCAGCCACGGGACTCGGGTCGTCAATGAGCAGTTCTTC.